Shown below are 9 T cell receptor beta chains from a single sample sequenced in a study of T cell repertoires in cytomegalovirus infection. TCRdb itself ran the reads through MiXCR, one entry per CDR3 protein. This sample has about 230,000 distinct CDR3 sequences; 6% to 8% occur once, and the top ten carry more than 5.5%. Sequencing was carried out using PBMCs. The receptor set was obtained from a human donor in good health (CMV status not recorded). Some clones in this sample may be carry-over from other donors' samples.

There are many counts of this clonotype. The V call is TRBV29-1, the J call TRBJ1-5; TRBD1 aligns across 7 bases. The CDR3 spans 15 residues. Germline V lookup: CDR1 SQVTM, CDR2 ANQGSEA. J lost 3 bases, V lost 4 bases, and 9 bases had no gene match. The CDR3 sequence: CSVGEGANDNQPQHF. The CDR3, as DNA: TGCAGCGTTGGGGAGGGGGCTAATGACAATCAGCCCCAGCATTTT.

This clonotype came up many times. This sequence joins TRBV11-3 and TRBJ2-3; unclear D gene. Germline V CDR1 and CDR2: SGHNT, YENEEA. This CDR3 contains 14 residues. V lost 7 bases, J lost 5 bases, and 16 bases lay in between. The CDR3 sequence: CASKKSAQGDTQYF. CDR3 bases: TGTGCCAGCAAAAAAAGCGCCCAAGGAGATACGCAGTATTTT.

This clonotype has at least ten counts. This sequence joins TRBV6-2 or TRBV6-3 and TRBJ2-1; D gene unclear. The V gene's germline CDR1 is MNHEY and CDR2 SVGEGT. The CDR3 is made up of 15 amino acids. V dropped 6 bases and J dropped 0 bases, with 12 bases sitting between them. The chain's CDR3 is CASSKLESSYNEQFF. DNA for the CDR3: TGTGCCAGCAGCAAACTCGAAAGCTCCTACAATGAGCAGTTCTTC.

This clonotype has a handful of counts. The chain links TRBV14 to TRBJ1-1; no definite D call. Germline-derived CDR1 and CDR2 are SGHDN and FVKESK. The CDR3 is 13 amino acids. V dropped 2 bases and J dropped 7 bases, with 11 bases sitting between them. The DNA of the CDR3 is TGTGCCAGCAGCCAAATCATCGGGGTTGAAGCTTTCTTT. This gives the protein CASSQIIGVEAFF.

This clonotype was seen at least ten times. The chain links TRBV7-2 to TRBJ1-3; TRBD1 might be the D (6 bases). CDR3 length: 18 amino acids. Trimming took 2 bases from V and 0 from J, leaving 17 bases between them. Germline CDR1 reads SGHTA; CDR2 reads FQGNSA. DNA for the CDR3: TGTGCCAGCAGCTTACTACAGGGCAGGGCGAGCTCTGGAAACACCATATATTTT. This codes for CASSLLQGRASSGNTIYF.

The genes are TRBV7-2 and TRBJ2-5; D is perhaps TRBD2 (6 bases). The V end was cut by 7 bases, the J end by 4 bases, with 16 bases between. This CDR3 has 14 residues. CDR1 is SGHTA, CDR2 FQGNSA, per germline. DNA for the CDR3: TGTGCCAGCACCCCTCGCATCGGGAGAGAGACCCAGTACTTC. This translates into CASTPRIGRETQYF.

The table lists this clonotype with many counts. The CDR3 region is CASSPRRQSSYNEQFF. In DNA form, the CDR3 reads TGCGCCAGCAGCCCCCGGCGACAGAGTTCCTACAATGAGCAGTTCTTC. This chain joins TRBV5-1 and TRBJ2-1; tentative D call: TRBD1 (5 bases). Deletions cut 4 bases from V and 1 base from J, with 15 bases between. Germline V gene sequence: CDR1 SGHRS, CDR2 YFSETQ. The CDR3 loop spans 16 amino acids.

Ten or more counts support this clonotype. The V and J genes are TRBV28 and TRBJ1-4; 7 bases agree with TRBD1. Unmatched junction bases numbered 14, after V lost 5 bases and J lost 8 bases. This CDR3 is built from 16 residues. Per germline, CDR1 MDHEN and CDR2 SYDVKM. The chain's CDR3 is CASSPFKGATGEKLFF. The CDR3 DNA is TGTGCCAGCAGTCCGTTTAAGGGGGCCACGGGGGAAAAACTGTTTTTT.

In this sample, this clonotype turned up many times. CDR3 in amino acids: CASSSEDRGYGYTF. The CDR3 coding sequence is TGCGCCAGCAGCTCGGAAGACAGGGGATACGGCTACACCTTC. The chain joins TRBV5-1 to TRBJ1-2; 8 nucleotides match TRBD1. This CDR3 has 14 residues. Germline V CDR1 and CDR2: SGHRS, YFSETQ. V was clipped by 3 bases and J by 8 bases; unmatched bases: 9.